This T cell receptor (beta chain) was captured in a study of cytotoxic CD8 clonotypes in ibrutinib-treated CLL. Findings of the study overall: Clonality (at baseline) was higher than in age-matched healthy donors and tracked circulating CD8+ T-cell counts. Public clonotypes occurred uncommonly; on treatment, they contracted or remained stable.

The method was immunoSEQ multiplex PCR; TCRdb's version includes in-frame clones alone and lacks a portion of them. The sample has around 140,000 clones; around three quarters are singletons. Worth noting for this clone: The antigen is not known.

This specimen consisted of PBMCs, obtained after 12 months of ibrutinib treatment. This clonotype originated in a human donor with chronic lymphocytic leukemia.

The CDR3 reads CASRGLTPMGFF. CDR3 DNA: TGTGCCAGCAGGGGACTTACACCCATGGGTTTCTTT. J is TRBJ1-1 and V is TRBV28; D is possibly TRBD1 (5 bases). The CDR3 covers 12 residues. Deletions cut 6 bases from V and 13 bases from J, with 18 bases between. Germline values: CDR1 MDHEN, CDR2 SYDVKM.